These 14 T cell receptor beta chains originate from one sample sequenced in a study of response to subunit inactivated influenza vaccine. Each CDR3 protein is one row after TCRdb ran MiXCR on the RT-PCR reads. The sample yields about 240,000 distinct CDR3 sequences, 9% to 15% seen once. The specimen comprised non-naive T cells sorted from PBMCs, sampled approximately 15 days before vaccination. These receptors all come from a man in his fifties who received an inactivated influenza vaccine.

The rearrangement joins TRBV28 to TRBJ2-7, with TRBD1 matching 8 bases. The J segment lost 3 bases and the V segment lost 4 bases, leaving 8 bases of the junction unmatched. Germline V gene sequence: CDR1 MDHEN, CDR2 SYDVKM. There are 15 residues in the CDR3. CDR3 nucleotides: TGTGCCAGCAGTTACGGACAGGGCTTGATCTACGAGCAGTACTTC. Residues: CASSYGQGLIYEQYF.

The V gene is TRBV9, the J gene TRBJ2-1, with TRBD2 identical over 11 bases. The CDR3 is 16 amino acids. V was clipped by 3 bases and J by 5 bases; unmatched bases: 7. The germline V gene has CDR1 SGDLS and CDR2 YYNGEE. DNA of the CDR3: TGTGCCAGCAGCGGTACGGGGACTAGCGGCCACAATGAGCAGTTCTTC. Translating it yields CASSGTGTSGHNEQFF.

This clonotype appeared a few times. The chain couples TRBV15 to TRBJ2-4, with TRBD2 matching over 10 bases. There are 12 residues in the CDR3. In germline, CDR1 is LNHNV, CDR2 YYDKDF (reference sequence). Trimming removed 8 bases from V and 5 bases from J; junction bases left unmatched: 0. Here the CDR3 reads CATGLAENIQYF. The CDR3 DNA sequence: TGTGCCACCGGACTAGCGGAAAACATTCAGTACTTC. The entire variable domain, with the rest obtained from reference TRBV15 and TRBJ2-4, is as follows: DAMVIQNPRYQVTQFGKPVTLSCSQTLNHNVMYWYQQKSSQAPKLLFHYYDKDFNNEADTPDNFQSRRPNTSFCFLDIRSPGLGDTAMYLCATGLAENIQYFGAGTRLSVL.

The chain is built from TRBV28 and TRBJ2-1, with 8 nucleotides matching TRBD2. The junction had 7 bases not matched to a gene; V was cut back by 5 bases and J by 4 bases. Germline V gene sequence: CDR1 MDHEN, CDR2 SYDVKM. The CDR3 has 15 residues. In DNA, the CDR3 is TGTGCCAGCAGTGTCAGCGGGAGACTATACAATGAGCAGTTCTTC. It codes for CASSVSGRLYNEQFF.

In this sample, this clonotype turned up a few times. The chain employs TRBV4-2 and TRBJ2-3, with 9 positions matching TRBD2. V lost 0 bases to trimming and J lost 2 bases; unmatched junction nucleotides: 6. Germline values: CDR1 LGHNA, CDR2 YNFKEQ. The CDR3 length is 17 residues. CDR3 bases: TGTGCCAGCAGCCAAGATCTAGCGGGACTATACACAGATACGCAGTATTTT. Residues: CASSQDLAGLYTDTQYF.

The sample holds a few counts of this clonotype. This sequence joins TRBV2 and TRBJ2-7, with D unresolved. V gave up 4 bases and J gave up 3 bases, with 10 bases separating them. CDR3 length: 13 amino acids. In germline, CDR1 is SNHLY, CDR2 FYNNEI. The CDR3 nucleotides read TGTGCCAGCAGTGTGGGCGGATACTACGAGCAGTACTTC. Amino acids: CASSVGGYYEQYF.

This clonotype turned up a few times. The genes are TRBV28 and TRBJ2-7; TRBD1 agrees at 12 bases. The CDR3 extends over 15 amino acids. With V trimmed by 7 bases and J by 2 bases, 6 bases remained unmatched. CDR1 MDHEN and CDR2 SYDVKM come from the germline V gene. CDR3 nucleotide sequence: TGTGCCAGCACTCGGGGACAGGGGGCCCCCTACGAGCAGTACTTC. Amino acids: CASTRGQGAPYEQYF.

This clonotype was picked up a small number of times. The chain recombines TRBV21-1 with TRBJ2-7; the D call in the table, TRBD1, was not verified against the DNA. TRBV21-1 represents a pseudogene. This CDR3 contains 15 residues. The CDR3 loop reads CASSKAPTGEYEQYF. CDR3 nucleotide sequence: TGTGCCAGCAGCAAAGCGCCGACAGGGGAGTACGAGCAGTACTTC.

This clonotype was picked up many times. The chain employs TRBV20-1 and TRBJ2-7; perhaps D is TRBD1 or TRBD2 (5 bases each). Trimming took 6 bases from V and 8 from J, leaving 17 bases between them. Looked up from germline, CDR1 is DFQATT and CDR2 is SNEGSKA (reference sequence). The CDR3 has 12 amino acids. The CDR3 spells CSATPGTPKQYF. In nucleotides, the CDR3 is TGCAGTGCAACCCCCGGGACCCCAAAGCAGTACTTC.

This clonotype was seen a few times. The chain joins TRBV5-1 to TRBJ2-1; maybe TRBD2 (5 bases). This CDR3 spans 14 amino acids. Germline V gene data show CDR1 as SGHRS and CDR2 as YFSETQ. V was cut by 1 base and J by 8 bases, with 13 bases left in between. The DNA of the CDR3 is TGCGCCAGCAGCTTGATGACCCTCGGGGATGAGCAGTTCTTC. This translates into CASSLMTLGDEQFF.

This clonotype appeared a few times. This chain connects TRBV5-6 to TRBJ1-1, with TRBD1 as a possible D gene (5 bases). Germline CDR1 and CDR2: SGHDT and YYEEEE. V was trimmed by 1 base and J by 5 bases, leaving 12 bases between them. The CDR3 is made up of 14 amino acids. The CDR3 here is CASSLRPGRTEAFF. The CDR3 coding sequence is TGTGCCAGCAGCTTGCGTCCAGGGAGGACTGAAGCTTTCTTT.

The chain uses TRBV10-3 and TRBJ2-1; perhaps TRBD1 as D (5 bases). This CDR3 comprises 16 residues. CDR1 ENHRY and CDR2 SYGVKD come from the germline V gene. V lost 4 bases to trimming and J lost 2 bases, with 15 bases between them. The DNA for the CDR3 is TGTGCCATCAGTGTTCAGGCAGGGCCGACCTACAATGAGCAGTTCTTC. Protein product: CAISVQAGPTYNEQFF.

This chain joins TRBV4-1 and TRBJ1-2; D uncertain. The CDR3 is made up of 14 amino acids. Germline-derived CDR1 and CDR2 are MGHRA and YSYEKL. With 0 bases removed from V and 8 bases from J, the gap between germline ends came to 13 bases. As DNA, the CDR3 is TGCGCCAGCAGCCAAGATCGAAAGGGAGGCGGCTACACCTTC. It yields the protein CASSQDRKGGGYTF.

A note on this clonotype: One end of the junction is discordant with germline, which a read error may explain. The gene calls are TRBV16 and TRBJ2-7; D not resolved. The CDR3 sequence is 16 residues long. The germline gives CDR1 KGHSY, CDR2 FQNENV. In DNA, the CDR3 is TGTGCCAGCAGCCTCTCGCTGGGGTTAAGCTCCTACGAGCTGTACTTC. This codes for CASSLSLGLSSYELYF. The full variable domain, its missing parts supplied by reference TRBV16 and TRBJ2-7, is GEEVAQTPKHLVRGEGQKAKLYCAPIKGHSYVFWYQQVLKNEFKFLISFQNENVFDETGMPKERFSAKCLPNSPCSLEIQATKLEDSAVYFCASSLSLGLSSYELYFGPGTRLTVT.